Listed here is a single T cell receptor beta chain. The sample belongs to a study of cytomegalovirus exposure and HLA in healthy donors. Both 60 Vbeta primers and 13 Jbeta primers went into the PCR. Profiled with immunoSEQ multiplex PCR; TCRdb holds only in-frame clones, not every one. The sample holds 80,000 to 95,000 clones, more than 55% seen once. Sequenced sample: PBMCs. The origin of this receptor is a human donor in good health.

The CDR3, as DNA: TGTGCCAGCTCACCACCGAGGAGCTCCTACGAGCAGTACTTC. It is translated as CASSPPRSSYEQYF. The chain recombines TRBV18 with TRBJ2-7; D not resolved. Per germline, CDR1 KGHSH and CDR2 LQKENI. The CDR3 has 14 residues. The V and J ends lost 0 bases and 0 bases respectively, with 6 bases between them.